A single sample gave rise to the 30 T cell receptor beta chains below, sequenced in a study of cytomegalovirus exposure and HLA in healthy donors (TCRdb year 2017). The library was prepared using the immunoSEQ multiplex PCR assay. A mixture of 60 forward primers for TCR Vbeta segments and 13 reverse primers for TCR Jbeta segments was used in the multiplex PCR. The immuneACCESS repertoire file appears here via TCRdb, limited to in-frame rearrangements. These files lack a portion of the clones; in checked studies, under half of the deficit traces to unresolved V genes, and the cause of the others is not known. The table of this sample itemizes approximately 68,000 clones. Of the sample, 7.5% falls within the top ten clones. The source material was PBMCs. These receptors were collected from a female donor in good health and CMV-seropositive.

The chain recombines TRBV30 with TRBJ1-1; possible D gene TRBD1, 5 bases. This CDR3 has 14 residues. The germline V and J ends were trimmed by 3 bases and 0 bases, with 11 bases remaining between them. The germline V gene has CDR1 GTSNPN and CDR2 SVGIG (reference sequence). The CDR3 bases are TGTGCCTGGAGACCCCCAGGGTTGAACACTGAAGCTTTCTTT. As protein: CAWRPPGLNTEAFF.

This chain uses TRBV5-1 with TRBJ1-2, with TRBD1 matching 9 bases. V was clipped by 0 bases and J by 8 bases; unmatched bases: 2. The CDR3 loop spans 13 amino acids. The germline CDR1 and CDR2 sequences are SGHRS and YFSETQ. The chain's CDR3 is CASSLGQGEGYTF. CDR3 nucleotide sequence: TGCGCCAGCAGCTTGGGACAGGGGGAAGGCTACACCTTC. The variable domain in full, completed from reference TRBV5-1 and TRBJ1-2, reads KAGVTQTPRYLIKTRGQQVTLSCSPISGHRSVSWYQQTPGQGLQFLFEYFSETQRNKGNFPGRFSGRQFSNSRSEMNVSTLELGDSALYLCASSLGQGEGYTFGSGTRLTVV.

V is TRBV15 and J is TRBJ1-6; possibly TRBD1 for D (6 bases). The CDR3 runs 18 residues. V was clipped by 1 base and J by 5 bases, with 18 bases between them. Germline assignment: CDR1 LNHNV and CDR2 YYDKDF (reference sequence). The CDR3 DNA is TGTGCCACCAGCAGAGCGCTCAACCCGGGACACAATAATTCACCCCTCCACTTT. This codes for CATSRALNPGHNNSPLHF.

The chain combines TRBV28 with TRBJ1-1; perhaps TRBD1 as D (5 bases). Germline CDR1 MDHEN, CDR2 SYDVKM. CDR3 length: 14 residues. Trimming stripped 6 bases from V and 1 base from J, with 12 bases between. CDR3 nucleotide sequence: TGTGCCAGCAGACCGGGGGGAGGGAACACTGAAGCTTTCTTT. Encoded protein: CASRPGGGNTEAFF.

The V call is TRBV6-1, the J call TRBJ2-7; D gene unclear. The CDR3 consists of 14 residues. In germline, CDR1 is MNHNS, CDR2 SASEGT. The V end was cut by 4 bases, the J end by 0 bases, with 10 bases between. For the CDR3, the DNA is TGTGCCAGCAGTGGGAGACGTAACTCCTACGAGCAGTACTTC. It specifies CASSGRRNSYEQYF.

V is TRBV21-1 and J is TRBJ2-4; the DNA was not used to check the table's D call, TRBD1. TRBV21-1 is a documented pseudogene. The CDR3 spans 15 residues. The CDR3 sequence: CASRPDRATKNIQYF. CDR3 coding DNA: TGTGCCAGCCGCCCGGACAGGGCGACCAAAAACATTCAGTACTTC.

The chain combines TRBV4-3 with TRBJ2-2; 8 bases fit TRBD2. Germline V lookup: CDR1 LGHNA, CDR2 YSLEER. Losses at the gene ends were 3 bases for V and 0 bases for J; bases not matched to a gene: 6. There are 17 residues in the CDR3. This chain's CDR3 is CASSHVPGLANTGELFF. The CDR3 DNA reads TGCGCCAGCAGCCATGTACCGGGACTAGCGAACACCGGGGAGCTGTTTTTT.

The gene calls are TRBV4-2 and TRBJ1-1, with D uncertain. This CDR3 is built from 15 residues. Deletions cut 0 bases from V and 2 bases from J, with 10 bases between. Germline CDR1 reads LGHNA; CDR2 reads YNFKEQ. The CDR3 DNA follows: TGTGCCAGCAGCCAAGACATAACAGAAAACACTGAAGCTTTCTTT. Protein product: CASSQDITENTEAFF.

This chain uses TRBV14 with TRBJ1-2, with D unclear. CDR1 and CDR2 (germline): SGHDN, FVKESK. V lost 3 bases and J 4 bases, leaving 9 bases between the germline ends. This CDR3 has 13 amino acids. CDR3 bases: TGTGCCAGCAGCCAGAGAGGTAGCTATGGCTACACCTTC. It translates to CASSQRGSYGYTF.

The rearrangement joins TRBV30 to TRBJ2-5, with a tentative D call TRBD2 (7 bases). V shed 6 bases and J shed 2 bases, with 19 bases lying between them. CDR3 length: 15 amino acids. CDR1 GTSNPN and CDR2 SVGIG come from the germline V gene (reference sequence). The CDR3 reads CACSSGTLQQETQYF. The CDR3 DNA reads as TGTGCCTGTTCAAGCGGGACACTGCAGCAAGAGACCCAGTACTTC.

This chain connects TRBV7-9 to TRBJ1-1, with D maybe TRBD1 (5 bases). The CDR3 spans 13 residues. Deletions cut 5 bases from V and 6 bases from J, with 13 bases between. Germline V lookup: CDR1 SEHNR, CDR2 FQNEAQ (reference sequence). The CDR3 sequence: CASSPDTRAEAFF. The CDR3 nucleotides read TGTGCCAGCAGCCCCGATACCAGGGCTGAAGCTTTCTTT.

The CDR3: CASSLELAGEKQYF. Here the CDR3 DNA reads TGTGCCAGCAGCTTGGAACTAGCGGGAGAGAAGCAGTACTTC. J is TRBJ2-7 and V is TRBV5-4; 11 bases are shared with TRBD2. Per the germline V gene, CDR1 is SGHNT and CDR2 is YYREEE (reference sequence). This CDR3 is built from 14 residues. V was clipped by 0 bases and J by 8 bases; unmatched bases: 4.

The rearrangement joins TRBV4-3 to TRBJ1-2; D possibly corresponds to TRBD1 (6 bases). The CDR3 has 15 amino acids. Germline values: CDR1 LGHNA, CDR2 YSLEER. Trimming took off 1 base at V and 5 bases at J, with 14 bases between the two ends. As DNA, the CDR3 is TGCGCCAGCAGCCAAGGGAGGACAGTCCTATATGGCTACACCTTC. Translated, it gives CASSQGRTVLYGYTF.

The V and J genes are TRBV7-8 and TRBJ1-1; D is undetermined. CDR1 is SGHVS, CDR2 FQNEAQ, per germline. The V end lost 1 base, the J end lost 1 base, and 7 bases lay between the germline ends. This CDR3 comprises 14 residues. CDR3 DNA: TGTGCCAGCAGCTTAGGAGGTGGGAACACTGAAGCTTTCTTT. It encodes CASSLGGGNTEAFF.

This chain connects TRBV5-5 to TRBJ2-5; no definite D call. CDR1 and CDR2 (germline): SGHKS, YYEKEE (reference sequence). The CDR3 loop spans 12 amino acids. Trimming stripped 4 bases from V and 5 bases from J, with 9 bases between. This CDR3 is CASSPPFETQYF. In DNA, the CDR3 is TGTGCCAGCAGCCCCCCCTTCGAGACCCAGTACTTC. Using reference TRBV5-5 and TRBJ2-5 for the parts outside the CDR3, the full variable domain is DAGVTQSPTHLIKTRGQQVTLRCSPISGHKSVSWYQQVLGQGPQFIFQYYEKEERGRGNFPDRFSARQFPNYSSELNVNALLLGDSALYLCASSPPFETQYFGPGTRLLVL.

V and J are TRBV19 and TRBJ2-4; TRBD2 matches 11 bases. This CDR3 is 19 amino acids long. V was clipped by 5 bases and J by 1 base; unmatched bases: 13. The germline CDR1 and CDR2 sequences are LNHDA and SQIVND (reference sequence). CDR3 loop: CASSDLAGGVKAAKNIQYF. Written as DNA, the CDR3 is TGTGCCAGTAGTGACCTAGCGGGAGGAGTCAAGGCGGCCAAAAACATTCAGTACTTC.

CDR3 DNA sequence: TGTGCCAGCAGCCAACACGGTAGCGGGGGGGACAATGAGCAGTTCTTC. This gives the protein CASSQHGSGGDNEQFF. V gene TRBV7-9 combines with J gene TRBJ2-1; 11 nucleotides match TRBD2. Germline assignment: CDR1 SEHNR and CDR2 FQNEAQ (reference sequence). CDR3 length equals 16 residues. The trim removed 5 bases at V and 5 bases at J, leaving 8 bases unmatched.

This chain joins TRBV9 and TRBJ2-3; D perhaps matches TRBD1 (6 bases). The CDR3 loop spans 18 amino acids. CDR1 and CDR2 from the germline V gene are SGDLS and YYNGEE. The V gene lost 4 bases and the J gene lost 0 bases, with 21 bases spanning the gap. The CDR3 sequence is CASSPRSWTEISTDTQYF. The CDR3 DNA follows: TGTGCCAGCAGCCCTCGTTCTTGGACAGAAATAAGCACAGATACGCAGTATTTT. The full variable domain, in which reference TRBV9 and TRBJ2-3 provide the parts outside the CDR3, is DSGVTQTPKHLITATGQRVTLRCSPRSGDLSVYWYQQSLDQGLQFLIQYYNGEERAKGNILERFSAQQFPDLHSELNLSSLELGDSALYFCASSPRSWTEISTDTQYFGPGTRLTVL.

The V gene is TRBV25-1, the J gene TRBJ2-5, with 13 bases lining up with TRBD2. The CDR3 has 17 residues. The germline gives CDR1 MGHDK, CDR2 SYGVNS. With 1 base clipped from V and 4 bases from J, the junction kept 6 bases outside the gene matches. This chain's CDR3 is CASSEFGTSGERETQYF. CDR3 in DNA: TGTGCCAGCAGTGAATTTGGGACTAGCGGGGAAAGAGAGACCCAGTACTTC.

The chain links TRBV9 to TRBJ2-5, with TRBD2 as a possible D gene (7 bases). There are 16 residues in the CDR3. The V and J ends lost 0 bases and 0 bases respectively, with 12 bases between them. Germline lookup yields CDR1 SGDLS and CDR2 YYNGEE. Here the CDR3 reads CASSVGEGGYQETQYF. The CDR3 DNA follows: TGTGCCAGCAGCGTAGGTGAGGGGGGGTACCAAGAGACCCAGTACTTC.

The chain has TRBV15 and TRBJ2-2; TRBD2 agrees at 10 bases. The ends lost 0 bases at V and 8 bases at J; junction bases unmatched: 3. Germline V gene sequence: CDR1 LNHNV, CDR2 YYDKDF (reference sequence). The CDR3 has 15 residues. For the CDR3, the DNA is TGTGCCACCAGCAGAGAAATTAGCGGGAGGGGGGAGCTGTTTTTT. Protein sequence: CATSREISGRGELFF.

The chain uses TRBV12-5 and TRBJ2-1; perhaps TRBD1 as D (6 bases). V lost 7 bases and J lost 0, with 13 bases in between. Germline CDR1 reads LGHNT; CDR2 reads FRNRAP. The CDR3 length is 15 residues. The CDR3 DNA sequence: TGTGCTAGTGCCCAGACAGGAATCTCCTACAATGAGCAGTTCTTC. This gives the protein CASAQTGISYNEQFF.

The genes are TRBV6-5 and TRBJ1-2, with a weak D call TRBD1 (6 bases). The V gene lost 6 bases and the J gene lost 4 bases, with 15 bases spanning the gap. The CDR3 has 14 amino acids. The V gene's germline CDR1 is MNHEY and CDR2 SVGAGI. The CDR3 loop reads CASRHKQGTYGYTF. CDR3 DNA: TGTGCCAGCAGGCATAAACAGGGAACCTATGGCTACACCTTC.

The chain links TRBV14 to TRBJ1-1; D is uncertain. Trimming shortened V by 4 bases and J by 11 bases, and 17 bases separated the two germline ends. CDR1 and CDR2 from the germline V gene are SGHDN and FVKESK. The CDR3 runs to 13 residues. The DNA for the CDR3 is TGTGCCAGCAGCCGAGACGACGGATGGCGGGCTTTCTTT. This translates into CASSRDDGWRAFF.

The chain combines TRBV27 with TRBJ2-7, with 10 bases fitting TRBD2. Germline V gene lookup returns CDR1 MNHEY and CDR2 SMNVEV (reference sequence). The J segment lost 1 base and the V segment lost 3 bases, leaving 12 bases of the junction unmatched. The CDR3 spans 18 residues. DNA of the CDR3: TGTGCCAGCAGTTTTGCCGGGCTAGCGGGAGCTAGGTCCTACGAGCAGTACTTC. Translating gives CASSFAGLAGARSYEQYF.

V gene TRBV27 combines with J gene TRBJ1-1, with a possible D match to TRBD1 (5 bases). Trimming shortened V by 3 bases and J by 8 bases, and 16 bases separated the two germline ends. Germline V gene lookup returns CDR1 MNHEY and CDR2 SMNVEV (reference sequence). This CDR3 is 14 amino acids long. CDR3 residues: CASSFGGATGEAFF. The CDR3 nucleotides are TGTGCCAGCAGTTTTGGTGGGGCTACGGGCGAAGCTTTCTTT.

The CDR3 loop reads CASSGGSGKQETQYF. The DNA for the CDR3 is TGTGCCAGCAGCGGAGGGAGTGGGAAACAGGAGACCCAGTACTTC. The chain uses TRBV9 and TRBJ2-5, with TRBD2 as a possible D gene (5 bases). V dropped 3 bases and J dropped 5 bases, with 17 bases sitting between them. CDR3 length: 15 amino acids. From germline, CDR1 is SGDLS and CDR2 YYNGEE.

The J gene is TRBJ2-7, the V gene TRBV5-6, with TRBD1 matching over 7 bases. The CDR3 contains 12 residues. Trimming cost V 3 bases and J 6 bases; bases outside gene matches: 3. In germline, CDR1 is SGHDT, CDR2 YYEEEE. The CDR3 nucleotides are TGTGCCAGCAGCTCCGGGACAGCCGAGCAGTACTTC. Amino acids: CASSSGTAEQYF.

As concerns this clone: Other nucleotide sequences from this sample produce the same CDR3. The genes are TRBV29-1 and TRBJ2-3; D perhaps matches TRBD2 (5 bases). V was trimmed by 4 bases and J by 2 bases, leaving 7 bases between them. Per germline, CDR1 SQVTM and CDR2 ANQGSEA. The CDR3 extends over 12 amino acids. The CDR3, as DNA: TGCAGCGTTGTGAGGGCCACAGATACGCAGTATTTT. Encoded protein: CSVVRATDTQYF.

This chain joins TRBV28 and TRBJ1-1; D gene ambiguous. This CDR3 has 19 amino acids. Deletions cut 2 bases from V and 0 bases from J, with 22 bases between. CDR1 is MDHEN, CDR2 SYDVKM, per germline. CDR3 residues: CASSLRLPGPGLMNTEAFF. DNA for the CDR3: TGTGCCAGCAGTTTACGCTTACCTGGGCCAGGCCTCATGAACACTGAAGCTTTCTTT.